This T cell receptor beta chain was observed in a study of T cell repertoires in cytomegalovirus infection. The CDR3 runs to 12 residues. Germline CDR1 MNHNY, CDR2 SVGAGI (reference sequence). In its sample, this clonotype was seen once. Its specificity is unknown. This may stem from a read error, because a much larger clone lies one nucleotide away. TCRdb itself ran the reads through MiXCR, one entry per CDR3 protein. There are 200,000 to 300,000 distinct CDR3 sequences in the sample; approximately 6.7% occur only once, and more than 5.5% lies in the top ten. Study-level points and caveats: Individuals carrying CMV plus the relevant HLA were identified by cumulative frequency of public TCR beta families.

Sequenced sample: PBMCs. This rearrangement joins TRBV6-6 to TRBJ2-1; D not resolved. This receptor was taken from a human donor in good health (CMV status not recorded). Some clones in this sample may be carry-over from other donors' samples. CDR3 loop: CASSLIANELFF. CDR3 sequence (DNA): TGTGCCAGCAGCCTAATCGCCAATGAGCTGTTCTTC.